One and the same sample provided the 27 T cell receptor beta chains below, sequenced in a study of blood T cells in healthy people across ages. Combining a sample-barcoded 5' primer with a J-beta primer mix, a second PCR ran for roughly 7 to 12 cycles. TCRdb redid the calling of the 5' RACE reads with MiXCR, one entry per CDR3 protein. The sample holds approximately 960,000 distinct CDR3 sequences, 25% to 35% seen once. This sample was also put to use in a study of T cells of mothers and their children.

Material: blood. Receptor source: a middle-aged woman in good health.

The CDR3 region is CASRDRAAQGNNEQFF. In DNA form, the CDR3 reads TGTGCCAGCAGAGACCGGGCGGCACAAGGGAATAATGAGCAGTTCTTC. V is TRBV2 and J is TRBJ2-1; D not certain. This CDR3 has 16 amino acids. V dropped 6 bases and J dropped 7 bases, with 22 bases sitting between them. Germline lookup yields CDR1 SNHLY and CDR2 FYNNEI. Based on the CDR3 plus reference TRBV2 and TRBJ2-1, the full variable domain is EPEVTQTPSHQVTQMGQEVILRCVPISNHLYFYWYRQILGQKVEFLVSFYNNEISEKSEIFDDQFSVERPDGSNFTLKIRSTKLEDSAMYFCASRDRAAQGNNEQFFGPGTRLTVL.

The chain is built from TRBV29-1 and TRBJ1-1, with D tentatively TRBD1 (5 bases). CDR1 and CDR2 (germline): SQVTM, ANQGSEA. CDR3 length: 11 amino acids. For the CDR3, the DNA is TGCGGGGCGGTTCGGGACACTGAAGCTTTCTTT. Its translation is CGAVRDTEAFF.

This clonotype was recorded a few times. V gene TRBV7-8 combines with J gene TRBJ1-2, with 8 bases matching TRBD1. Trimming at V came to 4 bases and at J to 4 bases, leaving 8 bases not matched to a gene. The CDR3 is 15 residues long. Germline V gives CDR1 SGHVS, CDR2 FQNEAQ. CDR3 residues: CASSSRQGWIYGYTF. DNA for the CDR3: TGTGCCAGCAGCTCGAGACAGGGGTGGATCTATGGCTACACCTTC.

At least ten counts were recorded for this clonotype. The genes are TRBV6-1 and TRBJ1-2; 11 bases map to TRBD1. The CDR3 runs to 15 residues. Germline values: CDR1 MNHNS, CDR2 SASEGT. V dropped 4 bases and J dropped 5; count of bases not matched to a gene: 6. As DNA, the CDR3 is TGTGCCAGCAGTGTCGCGGGACAGGGGGAATATGGCTACACCTTC. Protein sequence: CASSVAGQGEYGYTF.

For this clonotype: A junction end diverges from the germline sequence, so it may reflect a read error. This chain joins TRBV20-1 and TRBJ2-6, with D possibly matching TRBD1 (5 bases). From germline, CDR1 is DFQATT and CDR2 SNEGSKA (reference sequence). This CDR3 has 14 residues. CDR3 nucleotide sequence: TGCAGCGCCTCCCGTGACTCTGGGGCCAGCGTCCTGACTTTC. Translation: CSASRDSGASVLTF.

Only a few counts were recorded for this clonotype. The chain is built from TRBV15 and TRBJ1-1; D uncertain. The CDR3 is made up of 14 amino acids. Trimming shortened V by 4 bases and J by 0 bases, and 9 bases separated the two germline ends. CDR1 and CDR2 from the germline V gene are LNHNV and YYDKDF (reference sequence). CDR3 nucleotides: TGTGCCACCAGCACTGGGCAGTTGAACACTGAAGCTTTCTTT. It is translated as CATSTGQLNTEAFF.

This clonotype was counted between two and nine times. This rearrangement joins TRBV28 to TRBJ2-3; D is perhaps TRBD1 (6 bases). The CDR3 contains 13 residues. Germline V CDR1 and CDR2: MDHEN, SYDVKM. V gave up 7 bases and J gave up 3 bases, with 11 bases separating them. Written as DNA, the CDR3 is TGTGCCAGCAATGGGGGCGCAACAGATACGCAGTATTTT. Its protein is CASNGGATDTQYF. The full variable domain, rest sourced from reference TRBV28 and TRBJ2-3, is DVKVTQSSRYLVKRTGEKVFLECVQDMDHENMFWYRQDPGLGLRLIYFSYDVKMKEKGDIPEGYSVSREKKERFSLILESASTNQTSMYLCASNGGATDTQYFGPGTRLTVL.

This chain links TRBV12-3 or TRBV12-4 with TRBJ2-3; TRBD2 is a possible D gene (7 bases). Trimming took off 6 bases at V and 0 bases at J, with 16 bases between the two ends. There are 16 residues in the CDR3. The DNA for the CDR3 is TGTGCCAGCAGCCTCCAAGGGGGGGTAAGCACAGATACGCAGTATTTT. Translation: CASSLQGGVSTDTQYF.

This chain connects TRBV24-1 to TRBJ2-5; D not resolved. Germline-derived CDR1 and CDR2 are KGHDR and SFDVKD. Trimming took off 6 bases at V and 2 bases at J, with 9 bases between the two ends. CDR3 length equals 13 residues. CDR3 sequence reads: CATSSYSQETQYF. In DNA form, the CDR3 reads TGTGCCACCAGTTCTTACAGTCAAGAGACCCAGTACTTC.

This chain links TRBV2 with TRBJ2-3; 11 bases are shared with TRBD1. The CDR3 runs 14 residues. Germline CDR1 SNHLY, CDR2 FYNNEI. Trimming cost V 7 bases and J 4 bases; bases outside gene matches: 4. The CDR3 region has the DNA TGTGCCAGCACTACGGGACAGGGGGCAGATACGCAGTATTTT. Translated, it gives CASTTGQGADTQYF. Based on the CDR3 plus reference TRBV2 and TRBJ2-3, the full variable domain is EPEVTQTPSHQVTQMGQEVILRCVPISNHLYFYWYRQILGQKVEFLVSFYNNEISEKSEIFDDQFSVERPDGSNFTLKIRSTKLEDSAMYFCASTTGQGADTQYFGPGTRLTVL.

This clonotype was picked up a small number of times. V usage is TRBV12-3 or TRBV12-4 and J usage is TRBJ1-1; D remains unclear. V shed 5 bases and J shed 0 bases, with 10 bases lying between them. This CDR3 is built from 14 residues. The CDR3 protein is CASSHRHLNTEAFF. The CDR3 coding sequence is TGTGCCAGCAGTCACAGACACTTGAACACTGAAGCTTTCTTT.

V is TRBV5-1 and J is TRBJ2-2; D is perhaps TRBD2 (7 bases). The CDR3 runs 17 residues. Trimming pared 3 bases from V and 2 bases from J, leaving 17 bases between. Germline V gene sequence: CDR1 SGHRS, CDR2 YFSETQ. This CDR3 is CASSSEPGGLNTGELFF. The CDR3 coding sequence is TGCGCCAGCAGCTCGGAGCCCGGGGGGCTTAACACCGGGGAGCTGTTTTTT.

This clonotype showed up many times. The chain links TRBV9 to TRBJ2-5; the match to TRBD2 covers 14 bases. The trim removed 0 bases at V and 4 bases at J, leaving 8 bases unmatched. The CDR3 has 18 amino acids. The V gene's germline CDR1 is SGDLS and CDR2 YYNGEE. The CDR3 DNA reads TGTGCCAGCAGCGTAGGAGGACTAGCGGGGGGAAGGCGAGAGACCCAGTACTTC. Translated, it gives CASSVGGLAGGRRETQYF.

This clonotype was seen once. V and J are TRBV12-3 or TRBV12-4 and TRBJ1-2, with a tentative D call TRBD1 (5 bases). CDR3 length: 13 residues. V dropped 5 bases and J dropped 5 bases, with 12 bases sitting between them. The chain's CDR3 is CASSPTAKYGYTF. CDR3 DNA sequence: TGTGCCAGCAGTCCGACAGCAAAGTATGGCTACACCTTC.

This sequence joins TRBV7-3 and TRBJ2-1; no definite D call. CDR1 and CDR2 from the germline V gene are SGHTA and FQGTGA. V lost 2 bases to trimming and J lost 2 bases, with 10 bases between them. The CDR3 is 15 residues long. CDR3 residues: CASSLYGYTYNEQFF. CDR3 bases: TGTGCCAGCAGCTTATACGGATACACCTACAATGAGCAGTTCTTC.

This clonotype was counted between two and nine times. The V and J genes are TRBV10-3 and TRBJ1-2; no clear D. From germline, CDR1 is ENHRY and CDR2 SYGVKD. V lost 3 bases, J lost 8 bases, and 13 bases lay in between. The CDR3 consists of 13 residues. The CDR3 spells CAISDLGLGGYTF. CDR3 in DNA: TGTGCCATCAGTGACCTAGGGTTGGGAGGCTACACCTTC.

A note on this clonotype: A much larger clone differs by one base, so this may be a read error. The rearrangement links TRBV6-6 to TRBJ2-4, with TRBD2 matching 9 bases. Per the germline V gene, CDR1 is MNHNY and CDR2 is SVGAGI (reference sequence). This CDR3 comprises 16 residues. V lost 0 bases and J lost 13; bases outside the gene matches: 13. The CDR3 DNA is TGTGCCAGCAGTTACTCGGGCGGGGGGGGTTACAATGAGCAGTACTTC. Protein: CASSYSGGGGYNEQYF.

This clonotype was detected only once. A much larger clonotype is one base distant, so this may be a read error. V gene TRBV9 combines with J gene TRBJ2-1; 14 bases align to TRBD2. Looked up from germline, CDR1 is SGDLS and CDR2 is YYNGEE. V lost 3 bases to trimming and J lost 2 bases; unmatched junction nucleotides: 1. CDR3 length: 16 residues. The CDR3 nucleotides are TGTGCCAGCAGCGAGGGACTAGCGGGGGCCTACAATGAGCAGTTCTTC. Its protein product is CASSEGLAGAYNEQFF. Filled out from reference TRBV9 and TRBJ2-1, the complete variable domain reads DSGVTQTPKHLITATGQRVTLRCSPRSGDLSVYWYQQSLDQGLQFLIQYYNGEERAKGNILERFSAQQFPDLHSELNLSSLELGDSALYFCASSEGLAGAYNEQFFGPGTRLTVL.

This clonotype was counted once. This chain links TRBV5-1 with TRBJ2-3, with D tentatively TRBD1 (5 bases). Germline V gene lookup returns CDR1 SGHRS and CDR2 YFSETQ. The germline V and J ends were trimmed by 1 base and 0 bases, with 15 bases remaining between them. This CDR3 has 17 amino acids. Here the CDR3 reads CASSLSSTGVSTDTQYF. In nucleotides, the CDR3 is TGCGCCAGCAGCTTGTCTTCCACAGGAGTTAGCACAGATACGCAGTATTTT.

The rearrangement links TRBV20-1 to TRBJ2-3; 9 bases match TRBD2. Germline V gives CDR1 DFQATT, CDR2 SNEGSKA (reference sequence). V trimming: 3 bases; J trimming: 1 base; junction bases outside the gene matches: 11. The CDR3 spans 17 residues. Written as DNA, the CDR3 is TGCAGTGCTAGCATGGCTAGCGGGACGGTGGGCACAGATACGCAGTATTTT. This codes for CSASMASGTVGTDTQYF.

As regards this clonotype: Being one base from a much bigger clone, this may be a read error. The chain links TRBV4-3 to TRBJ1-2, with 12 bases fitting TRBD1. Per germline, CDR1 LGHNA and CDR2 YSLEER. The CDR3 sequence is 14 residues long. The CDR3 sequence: CAGRGQGADYGYTF. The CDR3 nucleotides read TGCGCCGGCAGGGGACAGGGGGCCGACTATGGCTACACCTTC.

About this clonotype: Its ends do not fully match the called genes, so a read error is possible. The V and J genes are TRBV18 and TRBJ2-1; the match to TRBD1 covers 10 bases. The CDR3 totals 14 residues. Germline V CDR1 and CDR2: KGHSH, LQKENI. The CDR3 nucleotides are TGTGCCAGCTCACCCGGACAGGGGGTCACTGAGCGGTTCTTC. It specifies CASSPGQGVTERFF.

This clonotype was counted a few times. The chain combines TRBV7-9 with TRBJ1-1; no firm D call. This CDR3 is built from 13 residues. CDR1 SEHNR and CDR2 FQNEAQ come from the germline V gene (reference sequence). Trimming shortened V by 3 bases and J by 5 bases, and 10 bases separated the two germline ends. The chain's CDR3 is CASSFWSGTEAFF. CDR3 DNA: TGTGCCAGCAGCTTTTGGTCGGGGACTGAAGCTTTCTTT.

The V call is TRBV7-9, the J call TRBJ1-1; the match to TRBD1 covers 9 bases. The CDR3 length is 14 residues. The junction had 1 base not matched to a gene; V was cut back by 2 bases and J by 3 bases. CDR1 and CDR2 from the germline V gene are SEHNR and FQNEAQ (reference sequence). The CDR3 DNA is TGTGCCAGCAGCTTACACAGGGGGCACACTGAAGCTTTCTTT. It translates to CASSLHRGHTEAFF.

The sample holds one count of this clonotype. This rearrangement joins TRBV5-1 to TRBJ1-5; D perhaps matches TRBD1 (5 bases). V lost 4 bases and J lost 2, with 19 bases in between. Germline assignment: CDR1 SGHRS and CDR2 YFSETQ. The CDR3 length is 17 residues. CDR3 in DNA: TGCGCCAGCAGCCCGGGGGTGGGCAGGGACGGCAATCAGCCCCAGCATTTT. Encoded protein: CASSPGVGRDGNQPQHF.

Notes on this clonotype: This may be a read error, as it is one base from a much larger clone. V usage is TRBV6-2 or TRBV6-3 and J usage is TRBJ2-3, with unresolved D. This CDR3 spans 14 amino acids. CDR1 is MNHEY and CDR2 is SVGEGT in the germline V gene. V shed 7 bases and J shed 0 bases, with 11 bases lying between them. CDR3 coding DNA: TGTGCCAGCACCTCCTTGACAAGCACAGATACGCAGTATTTT. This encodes CASTSLTSTDTQYF.

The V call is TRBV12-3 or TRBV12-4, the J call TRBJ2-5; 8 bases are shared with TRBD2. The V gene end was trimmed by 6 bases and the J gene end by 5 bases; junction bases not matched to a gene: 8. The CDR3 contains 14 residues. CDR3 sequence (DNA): TGTGCCAGCAGCCCCAGCGGGGGTGGCGAGACCCAGTACTTC. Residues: CASSPSGGGETQYF.